The following is a T cell receptor (beta chain) sequence with its context. Its matching antigen is unknown. 13 Jbeta primers and 60 Vbeta primers were used for the PCR. Generated by immunoSEQ multiplex PCR, the TCRdb table keeps only in-frame clones and is missing some. There are tens of thousands of clones in the sample; more than 70% occur only once, and 3% to 4.5% lies in the top ten. The data were obtained in a study of cytomegalovirus exposure and HLA in healthy donors. Study results and limitations: Accurate predictions that matched the HLA-A and HLA-B alleles of most subjects were reportedly made from TCR beta sequences. According to reports, the classifier identified cytomegalovirus status with high specificity and sensitivity. A highly shared variant cluster was judged a likely technical artifact.

Trimming took 6 bases from V and 1 from J, leaving 4 bases between them. The germline gives CDR1 SGHNT, CDR2 YYREEE (reference sequence). The CDR3 runs to 11 residues. The rearrangement joins TRBV5-4 to TRBJ1-1; D ambiguous. The receptor comes from a man aged 25-40 years in good health and CMV-seronegative. Sequencing was carried out using PBMCs. In DNA form, the CDR3 reads TGTGCCAGCAACAGGAACACTGAAGCTTTCTTT. It translates to CASNRNTEAFF.